The TCR beta chain described here comes from a study of identical twins. This CDR3 region has 16 residues. V lost 0 bases to trimming and J lost 1 base, with 13 bases between them. The germline V gene encodes CDR1 SGHKS and CDR2 YYEKEE (reference sequence). The cDNA had a unique molecular identifier and a template-switch universal primer site. TCRdb re-derived calls from the 5' RACE reads in MiXCR, one entry per CDR3 protein. This repertoire shows about 570,000 distinct CDR3 sequences, 9% to 10% found once; its top ten account for roughly 3%. Regarding the study as a whole: Cross-sectional statistics underpinned the conclusions; the same donors were not followed.

In this sample, this clonotype turned up a few times. Its target is unknown. The data were also submitted as part of a second study, on yellow fever vaccine responses in identical twins. That source reports: Vaccine T cell responses of twins reportedly seemed partly convergent and partly personalized.

V and J are TRBV5-5 and TRBJ1-2; no definite D call. The TCR originated in a woman in her late teens or twenties in good health. The sequenced sample was PBMCs. The DNA for the CDR3 is TGTGCCAGCAGCTTGGCCCTCAGAAGAGATAACTATGGCTACACCTTC. It specifies CASSLALRRDNYGYTF.